This record looks at one TCR beta chain sequence and its context. Its antigen is not identified. This sample is drawn from a study of T-cell memory formation after mild COVID-19. General observations from the study: The CD4+ clones that contracted clustered mainly within CM and EM, and the CD8+ clones concentrated in EMRA. Some SARS-CoV-2-responding clones were already detected in memory before infection. Confirmation was lacking for SARS-CoV-2 specificity of second-wave clones that peaked on day 37.

TCRdb called the 5' RACE reads again in MiXCR, with one record for every CDR3 protein. The sample consists of approximately 500,000 distinct CDR3 sequences, roughly 25% of them appearing once. V lost 7 bases to trimming and J lost 2 bases, with 11 bases between them. The germline V gene encodes CDR1 WSHSY and CDR2 SAAADI. CDR3 length: 13 residues. The sequenced sample consisted of PBMCs or a T cell subset sorted from them (not recorded which). The chain employs TRBV10-2 and TRBJ2-5; D unclear. The sequence was obtained from an adult woman who had mild COVID-19 (a few samples of this study predate the infection). Cell type and time point are not known. The CDR3 nucleotides are TGCGCCAGCAAGTTGGGCGTTCAAGAGACCCAGTACTTC. This sequence encodes CASKLGVQETQYF.